Presented here are 31 T cell receptor beta chains from one specimen sequenced in a study of T cells expressing NK-cell markers. Reprocessing the 5' RACE reads, TCRdb reports a single entry for every CDR3 protein and omits DNA. The table lists about 550,000 distinct CDR3 sequences. Sequencing was done on a sample of blood T cells: a sorted CD56 or NKG2C T cell subset, CD4+ or CD8+ T cells, or bulk PBMC T cells (not recorded which). The receptors derive from a man between 18 and 29 years old in good health.

The rearrangement joins TRBV3-1 to TRBJ2-7; the D gene TCRdb calls, TRBD2, cannot be checked with no DNA. CDR3 size: 16 residues. Germline V gives CDR1 LGHDT, CDR2 YNNKEL (reference sequence). CDR3 region: CASSPTGTTLPYEQYF.

This chain links TRBV5-1 with TRBJ2-3. Germline-derived CDR1 and CDR2 are SGHRS and YFSETQ. CDR3 length: 13 residues. CDR3: CASRQSFADTQYF. Full variable domain (missing parts from reference TRBV5-1 and TRBJ2-3): KAGVTQTPRYLIKTRGQQVTLSCSPISGHRSVSWYQQTPGQGLQFLFEYFSETQRNKGNFPGRFSGRQFSNSRSEMNVSTLELGDSALYLCASRQSFADTQYFGPGTRLTVL.

The CDR3 here is CASSYTRTDHRAFYGYTF. The chain links TRBV6-2 or TRBV6-3 to TRBJ1-2. Germline V gene lookup returns CDR1 MNHEY and CDR2 SVGEGT. The length of the CDR3 is 18 residues.

The V gene is TRBV20-1, the J gene TRBJ2-1; TCRdb calls TRBD2, which cannot be checked without DNA. The CDR3 extends over 14 amino acids. Germline-derived CDR1 and CDR2 are DFQATT and SNEGSKA (reference sequence). This chain's CDR3 is CSAGGGGRVNEQFF.

This chain joins TRBV30 and TRBJ2-3; TCRdb gives TRBD2 as the D gene, but with no DNA this cannot be confirmed. Germline V gene lookup returns CDR1 GTSNPN and CDR2 SVGIG (reference sequence). The CDR3 loop spans 17 amino acids. This CDR3 reads CAWSRPGLEVGGDTQYF.

The chain carries TRBV20-1 and TRBJ2-1; TCRdb outputs TRBD1, but without DNA this stays unchecked. Germline lookup yields CDR1 DFQATT and CDR2 SNEGSKA (reference sequence). The CDR3 is made up of 17 amino acids. CDR3 amino acids: CSVKDRILRGDHNEQFF.

This chain joins TRBV5-1 and TRBJ1-1; TCRdb names TRBD1, which stays unverified in the absence of DNA. Germline CDR1 reads SGHRS; CDR2 reads YFSETQ. This CDR3 has 14 amino acids. The CDR3 protein is CASSVSRANTEAFF.

The gene calls are TRBV9 and TRBJ2-7; the D call of TRBD2 rests on TCRdb alone, since no DNA is present to check it. The CDR3 has 12 amino acids. Germline loops: CDR1 SGDLS, CDR2 YYNGEE. CDR3 amino acids: CASSSGDYEQYF.

The chain couples TRBV28 to TRBJ2-6. The CDR3 is 16 residues long. Germline V gene data show CDR1 as MDHEN and CDR2 as SYDVKM. The CDR3 loop is CASSLTRFGGANVQTF. The whole variable domain, remainder taken from reference TRBV28 and TRBJ2-6, is DVKVTQSSRYLVKRTGEKVFLECVQDMDHENMFWYRQDPGLGLRLIYFSYDVKMKEKGDIPEGYSVSREKKERFSLILESASTNQTSMYLCASSLTRFGGANVQTFGAGSRLTVL.

CDR3: CASSFGTSGQETQYF. The chain recombines TRBV5-1 with TRBJ2-5; TCRdb's D call of TRBD2 is untestable without DNA. The germline V gene encodes CDR1 SGHRS and CDR2 YFSETQ. This CDR3 spans 15 amino acids.

The CDR3 loop reads CATSRNIGAGELFF. The rearrangement joins TRBV15 to TRBJ2-2. Germline V CDR1 and CDR2: LNHNV, YYDKDF (reference sequence). The CDR3 is 14 amino acids.

This CDR3 reads CASSARRENEKLFF. The chain employs TRBV13 and TRBJ1-4. CDR3 length: 14 residues. Germline CDR1 and CDR2: PRHDT and FYEKMQ (reference sequence).

CDR3 in amino acids: CASSLGLAGVRTGELFF. This chain links TRBV12-3 or TRBV12-4 with TRBJ2-2; TCRdb outputs TRBD2, but without DNA this stays unchecked. This CDR3 region has 17 residues.

This rearrangement joins TRBV5-6 to TRBJ2-5; TCRdb's assignment of TRBD2 cannot be checked, as there is no DNA. The CDR3 runs 14 residues. CDR1 is SGHDT and CDR2 is YYEEEE in the germline V gene. Here the CDR3 reads CASSPNGEKETQYF.

The chain combines TRBV7-9 with TRBJ2-1; TCRdb reports TRBD2, a call that lacks DNA to check it against. Looked up from germline, CDR1 is SEHNR and CDR2 is FQNEAQ (reference sequence). CDR3 length: 16 residues. The CDR3 reads CASSLGTSGTNNEQFF. The full variable domain, completed using reference TRBV7-9 and TRBJ2-1, is DTGVSQNPRHKITKRGQNVTFRCDPISEHNRLYWYRQTLGQGPEFLTYFQNEAQLEKSRLLSDRFSAERPKGSFSTLEIQRTEQGDSAMYLCASSLGTSGTNNEQFFGPGTRLTVL.

The chain employs TRBV7-2 and TRBJ2-1; with no DNA, the TCRdb D assignment of TRBD2 cannot be verified. The germline V gene encodes CDR1 SGHTA and CDR2 FQGNSA. The CDR3 covers 15 residues. The chain's CDR3 is CASKEAALSYNEQFF. Using reference TRBV7-2 and TRBJ2-1 for the parts outside the CDR3, the full variable domain is GAGVSQSPSNKVTEKGKDVELRCDPISGHTALYWYRQSLGQGLEFLIYFQGNSAPDKSGLPSDRFSAERTGGSVSTLTIQRTQQEDSAVYLCASKEAALSYNEQFFGPGTRLTVL.

This chain joins TRBV4-2 and TRBJ2-1; there is no DNA to check the TCRdb D call of TRBD2. CDR3 length equals 14 residues. Germline CDR1 LGHNA, CDR2 YNFKEQ. CDR3 protein: CASSQGLGRDSQFF.

V is TRBV5-6 and J is TRBJ2-5; there is no DNA to check the TCRdb D call of TRBD1. The CDR3 covers 14 residues. Germline CDR1 and CDR2: SGHDT and YYEEEE. CDR3 protein: CASSFGGSRETQYF.

The chain is built from TRBV5-5 and TRBJ2-5. From germline, CDR1 is SGHKS and CDR2 YYEKEE (reference sequence). The CDR3 spans 14 residues. This CDR3 reads CASTPSVYQETQYF.

The gene calls are TRBV3-1 and TRBJ2-5; the TCRdb call, TRBD1, lacks DNA for checking. Per the germline V gene, CDR1 is LGHDT and CDR2 is YNNKEL (reference sequence). The CDR3 totals 17 residues. CDR3 in amino acids: CASSQEGPGQGGETQYF.

The CDR3 spells CASSLDIQETQYF. The chain is built from TRBV5-1 and TRBJ2-5. The CDR3 has 13 residues. CDR1 and CDR2 (germline): SGHRS, YFSETQ.

The chain couples TRBV5-1 to TRBJ2-2; there is no DNA to check the TCRdb D call of TRBD2. Germline V gene data show CDR1 as SGHRS and CDR2 as YFSETQ. The CDR3 runs 21 residues. CDR3 loop: CASSLLAGRSAGVAYTGELFF.

The chain employs TRBV29-1 and TRBJ2-1; TCRdb's D call, TRBD1, is unchecked because there is no DNA. The CDR3 covers 14 residues. Germline assignment: CDR1 SQVTM and CDR2 ANQGSEA. The CDR3 sequence: CSVGRTGDGGEQFF.

The chain uses TRBV5-1 and TRBJ2-2; without DNA, the TCRdb call of TRBD2 cannot be checked. The germline gives CDR1 SGHRS, CDR2 YFSETQ. The CDR3 has 16 amino acids. The CDR3 protein is CASTGYPAGAAGELFF.

The chain couples TRBV7-2 to TRBJ2-3; no DNA is available, so the TRBD2 call from TCRdb remains unchecked. CDR1 SGHTA and CDR2 FQGNSA come from the germline V gene. The CDR3 spans 16 residues. This CDR3 is CASSLVRTRLTDTQYF.

V usage is TRBV11-1 and J usage is TRBJ2-1; TCRdb selects TRBD1, and the lack of DNA leaves this call unchecked. In germline, CDR1 is SGHAT, CDR2 FQDESV (reference sequence). The CDR3 covers 18 residues. CDR3 loop: CASSPGGRMNRSYNEQFF.

The chain is built from TRBV7-7 and TRBJ2-3; with no DNA, the TCRdb D assignment of TRBD1 cannot be verified. Germline CDR1 SSHAT, CDR2 FNYEAQ (reference sequence). There are 16 residues in the CDR3. The CDR3 protein is CASSLHLGQGGDTQYF.

The chain carries TRBV24-1 and TRBJ2-2; no DNA is available, so the TRBD2 call from TCRdb remains unchecked. The CDR3 contains 14 residues. Germline V gene data show CDR1 as KGHDR and CDR2 as SFDVKD. CDR3 in amino acids: CATSDHTSTGELFF.

The gene calls are TRBV7-9 and TRBJ2-5; the TRBD1 assignment by TCRdb is unverifiable without DNA. CDR1 SEHNR and CDR2 FQNEAQ come from the germline V gene (reference sequence). This CDR3 spans 15 amino acids. CDR3 sequence: CASSLFRTGRETQYF.

CDR3 region: CASSPGPGGRRETQYF. The V gene is TRBV5-1, the J gene TRBJ2-5; the TCRdb D gene call, TRBD1, has no DNA to confirm it. This CDR3 has 16 residues. CDR1 SGHRS and CDR2 YFSETQ come from the germline V gene.

V and J are TRBV6-1 and TRBJ2-1; TCRdb names TRBD1, which stays unverified in the absence of DNA. Germline V gene lookup returns CDR1 MNHNS and CDR2 SASEGT. There are 13 residues in the CDR3. CDR3: CASSEQGDDEQFF.